The sequence of this T cell receptor (beta chain) was determined in a study of glioma-infiltrating T cells. Of note for this clonotype: It may be a read error: a sequence one base away is much more abundant.

Germline assignment: CDR1 LNHDA and CDR2 SQIVND (reference sequence). Trimming stripped 2 bases from V and 4 bases from J, with 14 bases between. This CDR3 contains 15 residues. TCR alpha and beta CDR3 regions were amplified from RNA using iRepertoire nested multiplex PCR. Input was about 95-400 ng of tissue mRNA or PBMC total RNA. TCRdb reprocessed the multiplex PCR reads via MiXCR and lists one record per CDR3 protein. The sample gives 150,000 to 200,000 distinct CDR3 sequences, around 45% of which show up once; around 5.3% is in the top ten. This clonotype was obtained from a human donor with low-grade glioma or glioblastoma, undergoing nonglioma brain surgery, or in good health (not recorded which). Sequenced: glioma tissue, nonneoplastic brain tissue, or PBMCs (not recorded which). The chain links TRBV19 to TRBJ1-1, with D possibly matching TRBD1 (5 bases). DNA for the CDR3: TGTGCCAGTAGTATACTCGAGGGGCTTGGCACTGAAGCTTTCTTT. It translates to CASSILEGLGTEAFF.